These T cell receptor beta chains were read from a single sample in a study of blood T cell repertoires in COVID-19. This table comes from immunoSEQ multiplex PCR, and its TCRdb copy is limited to in-frame clones, with some not included. Counted here are 140,000 to 150,000 clones, around 87% occurring once; the ten biggest clones make up 0.95% to 1.5%. The sequencing input was PBMCs or T cells enriched from blood (not recorded which). The receptor source for this set is a woman aged 25 to 39 with acute COVID-19. Both conserved end residues are part of each CDR3. The D gene is left open where the match is weak. Clone size, where shown, is once, few, many, or a class for clones that have expanded.

>NA|TRBJ2-2|TRBV18|TRBD2|16
TGTGCCAGCTCACCATTTAGCGGGGGAAACACCGGGGAGCTGTTTTTT
CASSPFSGGNTGELFF
>NA|TRBJ1-5|TRBV3-1/TRBV3-2|NA|15
TGTGCCAGCAGCCAAGGAGGTGGGGCGGCTCAGCCCCAGCATTTT
CASSQGGGAAQPQHF
>NA|TRBJ2-1|TRBV7-8|TRBD2|17
TGTGCCAGCAGCTTAGGGACTAGCGGAAGCTCCTACAATGAGCAGTTCTTC
CASSLGTSGSSYNEQFF
>NA|TRBJ2-7|TRBV29-1|NA|13
TGCAGCGTTGTATCCGGGAGCCCCTACGAGCAGTACTTC
CSVVSGSPYEQYF
>NA|TRBJ2-5|TRBV7-6|TRBD2|15
TGTGCCAGCAGCTCCCAGGCTAGCGGGGTAGAGACCCAGTACTTC
CASSSQASGVETQYF
>NA|TRBJ2-7|TRBV29-1|TRBD2|15
TGCAGCGTTAAGGGTCTAGCGGGTACCCCCTACGAGCAGTACTTC
CSVKGLAGTPYEQYF
>NA|TRBJ2-7|TRBV5-5|NA|14
TGTGCCAGCAGCTTGGGTGGGGCCCCCTACGAGCAGTACTTC
CASSLGGAPYEQYF
>NA|TRBJ1-2|TRBV7-8|TRBD1|12
TGTGCCAGCAGCTTACCAGGGGGCGGCTACACCTTC
CASSLPGGGYTF
>NA|TRBJ2-2|TRBV9|TRBD1|17
TGTGCCAGCAGCGCCTCGAGGACAGGACCTAACACCGGGGAGCTGTTTTTT
CASSASRTGPNTGELFF
>NA|TRBJ2-1|TRBV5-1|TRBD1|18
TGCGCCAGCAGCTTGGCACATTTGCCGGGACAGGGAGTAGGTGAGCAGTTCTTC
CASSLAHLPGQGVGEQFF
>once|TRBJ2-7|TRBV28|NA|12
TGTGCCAGCAGTTCTCGGGACTACGAGCAGTACTTC
CASSSRDYEQYF
>once|TRBJ1-2|TRBV10-3|NA|15
TGTGCCATCAGCGCTACTTTGACAGACAACTATGGCTACACCTTC
CAISATLTDNYGYTF
>NA|TRBJ2-1|TRBV10-3|NA|15
TGTGCCATCAGTGAATTTGCTAGCTCCTACAATGAGCAGTTCTTC
CAISEFASSYNEQFF
>NA|TRBJ2-7|TRBV5-6|TRBD2|16
TGTGCCAGCAGTCCGGGACTAGCGGGAGGGCCACACGAGCAGTACTTC
CASSPGLAGGPHEQYF
>NA|TRBJ1-6|TRBV28|NA|18
TGTGCCAGCAGTTTATCCGGTTTTGAAAGCTCCTATAATTCACCCCTCCACTTT
CASSLSGFESSYNSPLHF
>once|TRBJ2-4|TRBV5-6|TRBD2|13
TGTGCCAGCAGCCTTAGGACTAGCGGGTCATGGTACTTC
CASSLRTSGSWYF
>few|TRBJ1-5|TRBV29-1|NA|13
TGCAGCGTTGTCCCCGGGGTGAATCAGCCCCAGCATTTT
CSVVPGVNQPQHF
>once|TRBJ1-1|TRBV2|TRBD1|15
TGTGCCAGCAGTGTGGGACAGGTGATGAACACTGAAGCTTTCTTT
CASSVGQVMNTEAFF
>NA|TRBJ1-1|TRBV4-1|NA|18
TGCGCCAGCAGCCAAGATTGGGGCAGGGGAATGGGGAACACTGAAGCTTTCTTT
CASSQDWGRGMGNTEAFF
>NA|TRBJ2-2|TRBV5-1|TRBD2|16
TGCGCCAGCAGCCCACCGGGACTAGCGGACACCGGGGAGCTGTTTTTT
CASSPPGLADTGELFF
>NA|TRBJ1-1|TRBV18|NA|14
TGTGCCAGCTCACCATGGACAGAGATCACCGTCGCTTTCTTT
CASSPWTEITVAFF
>once|TRBJ2-7|TRBV5-5|NA|12
TGTGCCAGCAGCTTCTGGCTCCGCGAGCAGTACTTC
CASSFWLREQYF
>NA|TRBJ2-6|TRBV4-1|NA|16
TGCGCCAGCAGCCAAGAGGGAGCTTCTGGGGCCAACGTCCTGACTTTC
CASSQEGASGANVLTF
>NA|TRBJ1-2|TRBV6-2/TRBV6-3|TRBD1|14
TGTGCCAGCAGTCTTGGGACAGGGGCCTATGGCTACACCTTC
CASSLGTGAYGYTF
>many|TRBJ1-1|TRBV18|TRBD1|14
TGTGCCAGCTGCGAGGGGGCGGCGAACACTGAAGCTTTCTTT
CASCEGAANTEAFF
>NA|TRBJ2-3|TRBV10-3|NA|14
TGTGCCATCTCTGAGATCGGGAGCACAGATACGCAGTATTTT
CAISEIGSTDTQYF
>NA|TRBJ1-2|TRBV10-3|NA|12
TGTGCCGCGGAAAGCCGGGACTATGGCTACACCTTC
CAAESRDYGYTF
>NA|TRBJ2-1|TRBV11-3|NA|15
TGTGCCAGCAGCGCTGGACTTTCTAGCGTCAATGAGCAGTTCTTC
CASSAGLSSVNEQFF
>NA|TRBJ1-4|TRBV28|NA|15
TGTGCCAGCAGTCCGCACGCCGGGACTGAAGAAAAACTGTTTTTT
CASSPHAGTEEKLFF
>NA|TRBJ2-7|TRBV27|NA|13
TGTGCCAGCAGTTTTGCACAGGCCCACGAGCAGTACTTC
CASSFAQAHEQYF
>NA|TRBJ2-3|TRBV30|NA|15
TGTGCCTGGAGTGGACCAGGGTTTCACACAGATACGCAGTATTTT
CAWSGPGFHTDTQYF
>few|TRBJ2-5|TRBV11-2|NA|16
TGTGCCAGCAGCTTAGATCTCTTTGGGGGGCAAGAGACCCAGTACTTC
CASSLDLFGGQETQYF
>once|TRBJ1-5|TRBV4-1|NA|14
TGCGCCAGCAGCCAAGATTCGGGCAATCAGCCCCAGCATTTT
CASSQDSGNQPQHF
>NA|TRBJ1-4|TRBV7-9|NA|14
TGTGCCAGCAGCCCCCAGGGGTCTGTGGAAAAACTGTTTTTT
CASSPQGSVEKLFF
>NA|TRBJ2-7|TRBV7-8|NA|11
TGTGCCAGCAGCCGACAGTACGAGCAGTACTTC
CASSRQYEQYF
>NA|TRBJ1-2|TRBV7-2|NA|17
TGTGCCAGCAGCTTAGCGCTCGGCGATCCCCGGGAAATGGGCTACACCTTC
CASSLALGDPREMGYTF
>NA|TRBJ1-5|TRBV15|NA|14
TGTGCCACCAGCAAAACCGGGGGCAATCAGCCCCAGCATTTT
CATSKTGGNQPQHF
>NA|TRBJ1-2|TRBV30|TRBD1|12
TGTGCCTGGAGTGGGACAGGGATTGGCTACACCTTC
CAWSGTGIGYTF
>NA|TRBJ1-5|TRBV2|NA|11
TGTGCCAGCAGTGAATGGGGCAGGGTCAATTTT
CASSEWGRVNF
>NA|TRBJ2-7|TRBV28|TRBD1|15
TGTGCCAGCAGTCTCCCGGGACAGGGGGCCTACGAGCAGTACTTC
CASSLPGQGAYEQYF
>NA|TRBJ2-7|TRBV6-6|TRBD2|15
TGTGCCAGCAGCCAAACTAGCGGGAGAGGTTACGAGCAGTACTTC
CASSQTSGRGYEQYF
>NA|TRBJ1-1|TRBV19|NA|13
TGTGCCACCGAAGTTAGGGGGGGCACTGAAGCTTTCTTT
CATEVRGGTEAFF
>NA|TRBJ1-4|TRBV7-3|NA|17
TGTGCCAGCAGCTTAACTACTAATGTGGGGGGAAATGAAAAACTGTTTTTT
CASSLTTNVGGNEKLFF
>NA|TRBJ2-1|TRBV5-1|NA|14
TGCGCCAGCAGCACCTCTACGTTTAGCAATGAGCAGTTCTTC
CASSTSTFSNEQFF
>NA|TRBJ2-7|TRBV28|NA|13
TGTGCCAGCCTAGGAAAGGGGGCCTACGAGCAGTACTTC
CASLGKGAYEQYF
>NA|TRBJ1-1|TRBV3-1/TRBV3-2|NA|14
TGTGCCAGCAGCCAAGGGGGGAGGTTGTCCGAAGCTTTCTTT
CASSQGGRLSEAFF
>NA|TRBJ2-7|TRBV10-3|NA|16
TGTGCCATCAGTGAGAGGGAGGGTACAGGGTCCTACGAGCAGTACTTC
CAISEREGTGSYEQYF
>once|TRBJ1-6|TRBV28|NA|13
TGTGCCAGCAGCATGGACATTAATTCACCCCTCCACTTT
CASSMDINSPLHF
>once|TRBJ1-5|TRBV6-1|NA|15
TGTGCCAGCAGTGAAAGACACAGCAACAATCAGCCCCAGCATTTT
CASSERHSNNQPQHF
>once|TRBJ1-1|TRBV12-3/TRBV12-4|NA|13
TGTGCCAGCAGTTTAGGCGGGAGAGCTGAAGCTTTCTTT
CASSLGGRAEAFF
>NA|TRBJ2-7|TRBV23-1|NA|16
TGCGCCAGCAGTTTTCACGCGGACAAGTACTCCTACGAGCAGTACTTC
CASSFHADKYSYEQYF
>NA|TRBJ1-1|TRBV12-3/TRBV12-4|NA|13
TGTGCCAGCAGTCGATCGTCGACAGGTGAAGCTTTCTTT
CASSRSSTGEAFF
>once|TRBJ1-1|TRBV5-1|TRBD1|15
TGCGCCAGCAGCCCCTGGGACAGGGGGAACACTGAAGCTTTCTTT
CASSPWDRGNTEAFF